This T cell receptor (beta chain) was identified during a study of CD8 T cells in ankylosing spondylitis (dated by TCRdb to about 2017). Study-level background: T cell receptor beta repertoires were profiled in healthy donors and ankylosing spondylitis patients so that disease-linked TCR variants could be found. The full study cohort comprised roughly 24 ankylosing spondylitis patients and approximately 100 healthy donors. Peripheral blood was sampled, and synovial fluid was also collected from ankylosing spondylitis patients.

V sheds 0 bases and J sheds 12 bases, leaving 15 bases between their ends. From cysteine to phenylalanine, the CDR3 is 14 amino acids long. CDR3 DNA is the only sequence kept; it has 42 bases, read in frame from the first base. CDR1 ENHRY and CDR2 SYGVKD were looked up in the germline V gene. This clonotype was counted at least ten times. What this receptor recognizes is not known. No qualities accompany the bases; no much larger clone lies one base away. Points the paper makes about the study in general: Some of the motif variants had been reported before in the synovial fluid and blood of reactive arthritis patients, a finding that suggests common disease-initiation mechanisms. The disease-linked clones were reported as significantly enriched in matched synovial fluid samples from ankylosing spondylitis patients. Blood from ankylosing spondylitis patients appeared to be characterized by a TCR beta motif composed of several highly homologous amino acid variants. A CD8+ phenotype was shown by the disease-linked clones, which were found at relatively low frequencies in peripheral blood.

TCRdb shows the sequencer as Illumina HiSeq 2500. TCR beta libraries were prepared by quantitative 5'-RACE with molecular barcodes. Concerning the study's data processing: A new computational method, built on a probabilistic model of VDJ rearrangement, was used to identify disease-linked TCR variants. TCRdb reworked the public reads: Q25 trimming with fastp, MiXCR clone assembly, productive beta chains retained. CDR3 protein duplicates are merged, each entry listing the most common genes and DNA. TCRdb's processing, not the authors' own work, is the source of the V and J calls. For this sample the table gives about 500,000 distinct CDR3 sequences, of which approximately 5% were detected only once. Under 4.5% of the sample goes to the ten largest clones.

Material for sequencing was blood, either unsorted or a sorted T cell fraction (not recorded which). The source of this sequence is a male donor with ankylosing spondylitis. The sequence links TRBV10-3 to TRBJ2-1, with a tentative D gene TRBD1 over 5 matching bases. The nucleotide sequence reads as follows: TGTGCCATCAGTGAGTCCCCAGGGCGGTCCTCGCAGTTCTTC. The translation is CAISESPGRSSQFF.